The 3 T cell receptor beta chains given below trace back to one sample, sequenced in a study of T cell responses to AZD1222 COVID-19 vaccine. Measured with immunoSEQ multiplex PCR; TCRdb has only the in-frame clones, and not every one. The table lists around 130,000 clones, 90% of them singletons. The specimen was peripheral blood, collected 28 days after the second dose of the MenACWY control vaccine. These receptors were obtained from an adult who received the MenACWY meningococcal vaccine as a control.

The gene calls are TRBV5-5 and TRBJ1-1; possibly TRBD1 for D (5 bases). This CDR3 has 15 residues. The germline CDR1 and CDR2 sequences are SGHKS and YYEKEE (reference sequence). V lost 0 bases and J 0 bases, leaving 9 bases between the germline ends. The CDR3 region has the DNA TGTGCCAGCAGCTTGGTGCCGGGGCTGAACACTGAAGCTTTCTTT. Translated: CASSLVPGLNTEAFF.

The chain joins TRBV2 to TRBJ1-1; D is possibly TRBD1 (6 bases). Germline V gene lookup returns CDR1 SNHLY and CDR2 FYNNEI. This CDR3 has 14 residues. The V end lost 4 bases, the J end lost 5 bases, and 14 bases lay between the germline ends. CDR3 nucleotides: TGTGCCAGCAGTGGAGGGGGGGCTAGGACTGAAGCTTTCTTT. Residues: CASSGGGARTEAFF.

The V call is TRBV6-2 or TRBV6-3, the J call TRBJ2-2, with 8 bases matching TRBD1. The CDR3 spans 15 residues. Germline CDR1 reads MNHEY; CDR2 reads SVGEGT. The junction had 2 bases not matched to a gene; V was cut back by 0 bases and J by 5 bases. CDR3 DNA sequence: TGTGCCAGCAGTTACTCTTGGACAGGGACCGGGGAGCTGTTTTTT. Protein: CASSYSWTGTGELFF.